This T cell receptor beta chain was profiled in a study of CD8 T cells in ankylosing spondylitis. The V end lost 2 bases, the J end lost 0 bases, and 12 bases lay between the germline ends. There are 16 residues in the CDR3. Germline V gene data show CDR1 as SGHTA and CDR2 as FQGTGA. Quantitative 5'-RACE was performed with molecular barcodes, and it yielded the TCR beta libraries. TCRdb re-called the 5' RACE reads through MiXCR, storing one row per CDR3 protein. The sample yields about 280,000 distinct CDR3 sequences, 20% seen once. General study findings and limits: The disease-linked clones had a CD8+ phenotype and low blood frequencies. Significantly higher representation of disease-linked clones was reported for matched ankylosing spondylitis synovial fluid.

Note on this clonotype: Its antigen is unidentified.

The clonotype originates from a male donor with ankylosing spondylitis or in good health (not recorded which). Source material: blood, either unsorted or a sorted T cell fraction (not recorded which). This sequence joins TRBV7-3 and TRBJ2-3; D is perhaps TRBD2 (6 bases). CDR3 sequence reads: CASSLGGRTSTDTQYF. The CDR3 region has the DNA TGTGCCAGCAGCTTAGGTGGGAGGACTAGCACAGATACGCAGTATTTT.